The subject of this entry is one TCR beta chain. The CDR3 has 14 amino acids. Unmatched junction bases numbered 8, after V lost 5 bases and J lost 6 bases. The germline gives CDR1 SQVTM, CDR2 ANQGSEA. These data come from a study of response to subunit inactivated influenza vaccine. TCRdb analysed the RT-PCR reads with MiXCR anew, one entry per CDR3 protein. The sample lists around 600,000 distinct CDR3 sequences, about 11% occurring once. The sample was also linked to a second study, of T cells expressing NK-cell markers. That source adds: The TCR beta cDNA came from 5'RACE template switching with UMIs.

The sample consisted of PBMCs from blood, taken on the day of vaccination. This clonotype was obtained from a man aged 50 to 60 who received an inactivated influenza vaccine. J is TRBJ2-2 and V is TRBV29-1; 8 bases agree with TRBD2. CDR3 amino acids: CSVNSGGLAGELFF. The CDR3 region has the DNA TGCAGCGTTAACTCGGGGGGGTTGGCCGGGGAGCTGTTTTTT.